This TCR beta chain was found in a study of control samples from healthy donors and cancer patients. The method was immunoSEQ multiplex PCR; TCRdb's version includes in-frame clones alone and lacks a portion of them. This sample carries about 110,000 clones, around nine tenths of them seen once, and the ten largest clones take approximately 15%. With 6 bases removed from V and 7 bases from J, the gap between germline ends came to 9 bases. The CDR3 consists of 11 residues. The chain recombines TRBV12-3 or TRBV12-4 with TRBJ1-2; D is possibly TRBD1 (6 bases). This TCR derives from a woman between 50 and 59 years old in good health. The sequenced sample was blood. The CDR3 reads CASSRGPGYTF. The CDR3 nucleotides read TGTGCCAGCAGCAGGGGCCCTGGCTACACCTTC.